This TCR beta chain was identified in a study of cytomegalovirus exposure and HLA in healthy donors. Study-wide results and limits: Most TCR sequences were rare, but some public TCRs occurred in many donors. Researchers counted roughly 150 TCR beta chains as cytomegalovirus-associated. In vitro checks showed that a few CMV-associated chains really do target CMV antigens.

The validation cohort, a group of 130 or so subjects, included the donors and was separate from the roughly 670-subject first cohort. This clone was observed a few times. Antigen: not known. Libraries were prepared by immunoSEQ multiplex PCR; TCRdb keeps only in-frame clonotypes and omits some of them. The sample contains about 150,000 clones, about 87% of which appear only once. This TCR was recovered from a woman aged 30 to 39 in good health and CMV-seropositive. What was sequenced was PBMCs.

The CDR3 region has the DNA TGTGCCAGCAGCCGGTTCGGGGAGCGAGCTGGGGCCAACGTCCTGACTTTC. Translating gives CASSRFGERAGANVLTF. The J gene is TRBJ2-6, the V gene TRBV7-9, with D possibly TRBD2 on 5 matching bases. Trimming cost V 5 bases and J 2 bases, with 16 bases left between them. CDR1 is SEHNR and CDR2 is FQNEAQ in the germline V gene (reference sequence). The CDR3 has 17 amino acids.